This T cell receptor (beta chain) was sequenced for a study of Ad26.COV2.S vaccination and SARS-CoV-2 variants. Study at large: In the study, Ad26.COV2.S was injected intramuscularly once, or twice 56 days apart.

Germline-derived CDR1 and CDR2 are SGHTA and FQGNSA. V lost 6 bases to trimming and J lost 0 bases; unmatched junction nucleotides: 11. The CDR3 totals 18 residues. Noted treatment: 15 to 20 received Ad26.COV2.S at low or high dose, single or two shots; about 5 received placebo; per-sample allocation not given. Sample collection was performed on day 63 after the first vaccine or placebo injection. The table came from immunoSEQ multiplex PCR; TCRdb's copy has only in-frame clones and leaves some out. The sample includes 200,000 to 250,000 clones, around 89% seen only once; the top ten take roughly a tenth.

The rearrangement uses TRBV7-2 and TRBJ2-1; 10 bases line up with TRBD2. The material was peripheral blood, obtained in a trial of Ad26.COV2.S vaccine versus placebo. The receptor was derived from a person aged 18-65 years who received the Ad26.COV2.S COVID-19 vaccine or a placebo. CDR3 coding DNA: TGTGCCAGCAGGGGTATGGAGCGGGAGGGGGGCTCCTACAATGAGCAGTTCTTC. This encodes CASRGMEREGGSYNEQFF.